The 27 T cell receptor beta chains listed next were all sequenced from one sample in a study of T-cell memory formation after mild COVID-19. TCRdb independently ran MiXCR on the 5' RACE reads; one entry per CDR3 protein. The table lists some 250,000 distinct CDR3 sequences, roughly 18% of them singletons. Sequencing was performed on PBMCs or a T cell subset sorted from them (not recorded which). The receptors shown here come from a man aged 18 to 29 who had mild COVID-19 (a few samples of this study predate the infection). Cell type and time point are not known.

The CDR3 reads CSAGGPPYEQYF. The CDR3 DNA is TGCAGTGCTGGGGGGCCACCCTACGAGCAGTACTTC. V is TRBV20-1 and J is TRBJ2-7; TRBD1 or TRBD2 may be the D gene (6 bases each). The CDR3 consists of 12 residues. Per germline, CDR1 DFQATT and CDR2 SNEGSKA (reference sequence). V shed 5 bases and J shed 2 bases, with 10 bases lying between them.

This clonotype has a handful of counts. V usage is TRBV18 and J usage is TRBJ2-7; D not resolved. This CDR3 has 11 amino acids. Trimming pared 6 bases from V and 4 bases from J, leaving 7 bases between. Germline V gene lookup returns CDR1 KGHSH and CDR2 LQKENI. The CDR3: CASSAQYEQYF. CDR3 bases: TGTGCCAGCTCCGCTCAGTACGAGCAGTACTTC.

This rearrangement joins TRBV7-9 to TRBJ1-6; TRBD1 matches at 7 bases. Per germline, CDR1 SEHNR and CDR2 FQNEAQ (reference sequence). V shed 3 bases and J 10 bases; nucleotides not matched to a gene: 6. CDR3 length: 14 amino acids. Here the CDR3 reads CASSFEGARSPLHF. For the CDR3, the DNA is TGTGCCAGCAGCTTCGAGGGGGCCAGGTCACCCCTCCACTTT. Based on the CDR3 plus reference TRBV7-9 and TRBJ1-6, the full variable domain is DTGVSQNPRHKITKRGQNVTFRCDPISEHNRLYWYRQTLGQGPEFLTYFQNEAQLEKSRLLSDRFSAERPKGSFSTLEIQRTEQGDSAMYLCASSFEGARSPLHFGNGTRLTVT.

This rearrangement joins TRBV6-2 or TRBV6-3 to TRBJ1-1, with a possible D match to TRBD1 (6 bases). Trimming pared 7 bases from V and 12 bases from J, leaving 24 bases between. This CDR3 is built from 14 residues. In germline, CDR1 is MNHEY, CDR2 SVGEGT. The CDR3 nucleotides are TGTGCCAGCACTGAAATCGGGACACCCAAGGGAACTTTCTTT. Protein: CASTEIGTPKGTFF.

The chain has TRBV29-1 and TRBJ1-3; no reliable D call. V lost 5 bases and J 0 bases, leaving 2 bases between the germline ends. The CDR3 consists of 11 residues. The germline gives CDR1 SQVTM, CDR2 ANQGSEA. The DNA for the CDR3 is TGCAGCGTTTACTCTGGAAACACCATATATTTT. It yields the protein CSVYSGNTIYF.

In this sample, this clonotype turned up many times. V usage is TRBV12-3 or TRBV12-4 and J usage is TRBJ2-1; D remains unclear. The CDR3 spans 11 residues. Trimming removed 3 bases at V and 9 bases at J, with 6 bases between. CDR3 coding DNA: TGTGCCAGCAGTTTTTGGGTTGAGCAGTTCTTC. The encoded protein is CASSFWVEQFF.

The CDR3 coding sequence is TGTGCCAGCAGCTTGGAACAGGGGGGAGGCAATCAGCCCCAGCATTTT. The encoded protein is CASSLEQGGGNQPQHF. The chain links TRBV5-5 to TRBJ1-5; 8 positions agree with TRBD1. CDR3 length equals 16 residues. Germline CDR1 and CDR2: SGHKS and YYEKEE (reference sequence). J lost 2 bases, V lost 0 bases, and 4 bases had no gene match.

This clonotype showed up many times. This rearrangement joins TRBV6-6 to TRBJ2-3; D possibly corresponds to TRBD2 (6 bases). Trimming shortened V by 2 bases and J by 3 bases, and 12 bases separated the two germline ends. In germline, CDR1 is MNHNY, CDR2 SVGAGI (reference sequence). This CDR3 is 15 amino acids long. CDR3 sequence (DNA): TGTGCCAGCAGTTACGGGGGGTTGATAACAGATACGCAGTATTTT. It translates to CASSYGGLITDTQYF.

This clonotype ranks as medium-sized. The rearrangement links TRBV7-2 to TRBJ2-5; D is unclear. The CDR3 runs to 11 residues. The V gene lost 4 bases and the J gene lost 2 bases, with 2 bases spanning the gap. Germline assignment: CDR1 SGHTA and CDR2 FQGNSA. As DNA, the CDR3 is TGTGCCAGCAGCTCACAAGAGACCCAGTACTTC. This translates into CASSSQETQYF. The full variable domain, completed using reference TRBV7-2 and TRBJ2-5, is GAGVSQSPSNKVTEKGKDVELRCDPISGHTALYWYRQSLGQGLEFLIYFQGNSAPDKSGLPSDRFSAERTGGSVSTLTIQRTQQEDSAVYLCASSSQETQYFGPGTRLLVL.

This clonotype was detected once. One junction end disagrees with the germline gene, perhaps due to a read error. The V and J genes are TRBV4-1 and TRBJ2-1; 15 positions match TRBD2. This CDR3 has 19 residues. From germline, CDR1 is MGHRA and CDR2 YSYEKL. Written as DNA, the CDR3 is TGCGCCAGCAGCCAAGGGTGGACTAGCGGGGGGGCCCTCTACAATGAGCAGTTATTC. It encodes CASSQGWTSGGALYNEQLF.

This clonotype was seen only a few times. This rearrangement joins TRBV11-1 to TRBJ2-3, with TRBD1 identical over 8 bases. The CDR3 runs 17 residues. V was pared by 1 base and J by 0 bases, with 6 bases of the junction left unmatched. CDR1 is SGHAT and CDR2 is FQDESV in the germline V gene (reference sequence). Here the CDR3 reads CASSLGGQAGSTDTQYF. The DNA of the CDR3 is TGTGCCAGCAGCTTAGGGGGACAGGCTGGGAGCACAGATACGCAGTATTTT.

The chain combines TRBV5-1 with TRBJ2-3; D tentatively reads TRBD1 or TRBD2 (5 bases each). The germline V gene encodes CDR1 SGHRS and CDR2 YFSETQ. The CDR3 runs 16 residues. Trimming pared 0 bases from V and 1 base from J, leaving 12 bases between. The CDR3 nucleotides read TGCGCCAGCAGCTTGGCCGTGGGGGATGGCACAGATACGCAGTATTTT. Translating gives CASSLAVGDGTDTQYF.

In its sample, this clonotype was seen a few times. V and J are TRBV2 and TRBJ2-5; the D gene is possibly TRBD2 (6 bases). V lost 3 bases and J 5 bases, leaving 13 bases between the germline ends. The germline CDR1 and CDR2 sequences are SNHLY and FYNNEI. The CDR3 length is 14 residues. The CDR3 coding sequence is TGTGCCAGCAGTGAGCAGGCCCGGGGGGAGACCCAGTACTTC. Translated: CASSEQARGETQYF. The variable domain in full, completed from reference TRBV2 and TRBJ2-5, reads EPEVTQTPSHQVTQMGQEVILRCVPISNHLYFYWYRQILGQKVEFLVSFYNNEISEKSEIFDDQFSVERPDGSNFTLKIRSTKLEDSAMYFCASSEQARGETQYFGPGTRLLVL.

This clonotype was seen only a few times. This chain uses TRBV4-1 with TRBJ1-1; 10 positions agree with TRBD1. Unmatched junction bases numbered 8, after V lost 3 bases and J lost 10 bases. CDR3 length equals 14 residues. CDR1 is MGHRA, CDR2 YSYEKL, per germline. Here the CDR3 reads CASSHPGQGIGAFF. CDR3 DNA sequence: TGCGCCAGCAGCCACCCGGGACAGGGGATTGGAGCTTTCTTT.

This clonotype was detected only a few times. CDR3 in DNA: TGCAGTGCTAAAGCCTCCTCCTCCCACTATGGCTACACCTTC. Translation gives CSAKASSSHYGYTF. The chain combines TRBV20-1 with TRBJ1-2; unclear D gene. Germline V lookup: CDR1 DFQATT, CDR2 SNEGSKA (reference sequence). The CDR3 extends over 14 amino acids. V was cut by 4 bases and J by 3 bases, with 15 bases left in between.

The genes are TRBV21-1 and TRBJ1-1; TRBD1 is taken as the D call from the table, unchecked against the DNA. TRBV21-1 is designated a pseudogene. The CDR3 spans 14 residues. The CDR3 nucleotides are TGTGCCAGCAGGGGGGATAGGGCGGATACTGAAGCTTTCTTT. It encodes CASRGDRADTEAFF.

This clonotype was observed at least ten times. The chain links TRBV5-1 to TRBJ2-7, with D hard to call. The germline V and J ends were trimmed by 2 bases and 2 bases, with 8 bases remaining between them. CDR3 size: 13 residues. Germline-derived CDR1 and CDR2 are SGHRS and YFSETQ. DNA of the CDR3: TGCGCCAGCAGCTTTGGGCAAACCTACGAGCAGTACTTC. Translated, it gives CASSFGQTYEQYF. Based on the CDR3 plus reference TRBV5-1 and TRBJ2-7, the full variable domain is KAGVTQTPRYLIKTRGQQVTLSCSPISGHRSVSWYQQTPGQGLQFLFEYFSETQRNKGNFPGRFSGRQFSNSRSEMNVSTLELGDSALYLCASSFGQTYEQYFGPGTRLTVT.

The rearrangement links TRBV6-6 to TRBJ2-7; D is undetermined. Germline-derived CDR1 and CDR2 are MNHNY and SVGAGI (reference sequence). The CDR3 covers 12 residues. V lost 6 bases, J lost 5 bases, and 11 bases lay in between. The CDR3: CASRPDGDEQYF. CDR3 DNA sequence: TGTGCCAGCAGACCCGACGGAGACGAGCAGTACTTC.

This clonotype has a count of ten or more. CDR3 DNA: TGTGCCAGCAGTCTTATAGCGGGGGCCGGGGAGACCCAGTACTTC. It yields the protein CASSLIAGAGETQYF. The rearrangement uses TRBV6-4 and TRBJ2-5; TRBD2 matches at 9 bases. Per germline, CDR1 MRHNA and CDR2 SNTAGT. J was trimmed by 5 bases and V by 5 bases; bases with no gene match: 9. The length of the CDR3 is 15 residues.

This clonotype came up a few times. The chain carries TRBV6-2 or TRBV6-3 and TRBJ1-5; perhaps TRBD1 as D (6 bases). The CDR3 spans 15 residues. V was clipped by 2 bases and J by 7 bases, with 15 bases between them. Germline loops: CDR1 MNHEY, CDR2 SVGEGT. CDR3 sequence reads: CASSYTGGGGQPQHF. In nucleotides, the CDR3 is TGTGCCAGCAGTTACACGGGGGGCGGAGGACAGCCCCAGCATTTT.

This clonotype was seen only a few times. The junction departs from germline at one end; a sequencing error may be responsible. The chain has TRBV7-6 and TRBJ2-1; tentative D call: TRBD2 (7 bases). The CDR3 runs 14 residues. The germline V gene encodes CDR1 SGHVS and CDR2 FNYEAQ. Written as DNA, the CDR3 is TGTGCCAGCAGCTTAGAGGGGGGGGTTAGCCCGAATATCTTC. Its translation: CASSLEGGVSPNIF.

This clonotype has at least ten counts. The chain combines TRBV11-3 with TRBJ2-7; 8 bases map to TRBD2. V lost 2 bases to trimming and J lost 5 bases; unmatched junction nucleotides: 5. Looked up from germline, CDR1 is SGHNT and CDR2 is YENEEA. The CDR3 runs 14 residues. DNA for the CDR3: TGTGCCAGCAGCTTAAGCGGGGGAAACGACGAGCAGTACTTC. Translation: CASSLSGGNDEQYF. Full variable domain (rest looked up from reference TRBV11-3 and TRBJ2-7): EAGVVQSPRYKIIEKKQPVAFWCNPISGHNTLYWYLQNLGQGPELLIRYENEEAVDDSQLPKDRFSAERLKGVDSTLKIQPAELGDSAVYLCASSLSGGNDEQYFGPGTRLTVT.

The chain combines TRBV2 with TRBJ2-7; TRBD2 agrees at 7 bases. Germline assignment: CDR1 SNHLY and CDR2 FYNNEI. The CDR3 is made up of 12 amino acids. V lost 6 bases and J lost 8; bases outside the gene matches: 7. CDR3 DNA sequence: TGTGCCAGCAGCCGGGAGGCCGGCAAGCAGTACGTC. It is translated as CASSREAGKQYV.

The chain joins TRBV12-3 or TRBV12-4 to TRBJ2-1, with TRBD1 identical over 7 bases. V trimming: 5 bases; J trimming: 0 bases; junction bases outside the gene matches: 16. The CDR3 has 19 amino acids. The CDR3 sequence: CASSDPGQSFFGSYNEQFF. The CDR3 bases are TGTGCCAGCAGTGACCCGGGACAGTCGTTCTTTGGCTCCTACAATGAGCAGTTCTTC.

This sequence joins TRBV25-1 and TRBJ2-7; D remains ambiguous. Germline V gene data show CDR1 as MGHDK and CDR2 as SYGVNS. The V gene lost 4 bases and the J gene lost 4 bases, with 17 bases spanning the gap. This CDR3 is 15 amino acids long. The CDR3 DNA sequence: TGTGCCAGCAGTGGAAATCAGAAGGGCGGATACGAGCAGTACTTC. Translating gives CASSGNQKGGYEQYF.

There are a few counts of this clonotype. The chain is built from TRBV29-1 and TRBJ2-3, with 8 bases matching TRBD2. Unmatched junction bases numbered 11, after V lost 8 bases and J lost 1 base. The CDR3 sequence is 15 residues long. Germline V CDR1 and CDR2: SQVTM, ANQGSEA. The chain's CDR3 is CSTGGPGQRTDTQYF. The CDR3 DNA reads TGCAGCACGGGAGGGCCGGGACAACGCACAGATACGCAGTATTTT.

This clonotype appeared a few times. The CDR3 bases are TGCAGTGCTAGTTCCCCAAACAAGAGAGGAGATGAAAAACTGTTTTTT. Protein product: CSASSPNKRGDEKLFF. The gene calls are TRBV20-1 and TRBJ1-4; D is ambiguous. The CDR3 totals 16 residues. The V and J ends lost 3 bases and 6 bases respectively, with 20 bases between them. Germline CDR1 and CDR2: DFQATT and SNEGSKA (reference sequence).